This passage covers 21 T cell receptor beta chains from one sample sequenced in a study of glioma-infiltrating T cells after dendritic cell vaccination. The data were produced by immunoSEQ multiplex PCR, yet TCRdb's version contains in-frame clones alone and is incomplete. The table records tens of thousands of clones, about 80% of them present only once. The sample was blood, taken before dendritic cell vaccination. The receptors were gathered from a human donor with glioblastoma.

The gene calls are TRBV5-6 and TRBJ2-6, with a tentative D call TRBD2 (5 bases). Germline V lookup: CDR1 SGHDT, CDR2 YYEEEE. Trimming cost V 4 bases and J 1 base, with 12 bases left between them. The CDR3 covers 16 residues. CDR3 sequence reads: CASSDRRYSGANVLTF. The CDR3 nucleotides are TGTGCCAGCAGCGACCGGAGGTATTCTGGGGCCAACGTCCTGACTTTC.

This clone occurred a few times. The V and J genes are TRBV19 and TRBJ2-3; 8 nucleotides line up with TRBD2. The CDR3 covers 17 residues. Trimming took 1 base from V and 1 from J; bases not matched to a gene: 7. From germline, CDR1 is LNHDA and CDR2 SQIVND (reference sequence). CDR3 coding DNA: TGTGCCAGTAGTATAGCGGGGGGGCGAGGAGGCACAGATACGCAGTATTTT. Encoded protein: CASSIAGGRGGTDTQYF. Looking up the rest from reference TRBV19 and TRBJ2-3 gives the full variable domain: DGGITQSPKYLFRKEGQNVTLSCEQNLNHDAMYWYRQDPGQGLRLIYYSQIVNDFQKGDIAEGYSVSREKKESFPLTVTSAQKNPTAFYLCASSIAGGRGGTDTQYFGPGTRLTVL.

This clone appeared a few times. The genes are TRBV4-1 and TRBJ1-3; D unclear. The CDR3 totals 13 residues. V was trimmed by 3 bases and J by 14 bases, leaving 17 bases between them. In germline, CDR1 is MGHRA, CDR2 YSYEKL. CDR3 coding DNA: TGCGCCAGCAGCCAGATTCGGCGGGCGGATCTATATTTT. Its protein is CASSQIRRADLYF.

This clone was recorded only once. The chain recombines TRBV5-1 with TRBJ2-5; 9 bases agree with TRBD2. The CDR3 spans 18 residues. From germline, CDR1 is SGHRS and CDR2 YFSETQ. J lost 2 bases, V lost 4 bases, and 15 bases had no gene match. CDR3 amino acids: CASSHGAGGPNLQETQYF. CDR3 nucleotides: TGCGCCAGCAGCCACGGGGCGGGAGGGCCGAACTTGCAAGAGACCCAGTACTTC.

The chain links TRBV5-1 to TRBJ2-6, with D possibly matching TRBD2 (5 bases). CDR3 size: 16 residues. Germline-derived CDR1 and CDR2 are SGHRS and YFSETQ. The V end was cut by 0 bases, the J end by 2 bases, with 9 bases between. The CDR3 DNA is TGCGCCAGCAGCTTGGAATTGGGAGCTGGGGCCAACGTCCTGACTTTC. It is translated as CASSLELGAGANVLTF.

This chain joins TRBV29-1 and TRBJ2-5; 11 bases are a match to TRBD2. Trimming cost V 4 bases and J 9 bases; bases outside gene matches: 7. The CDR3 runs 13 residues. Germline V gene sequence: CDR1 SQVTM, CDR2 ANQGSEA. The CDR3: CSVVGTSGGSQYF. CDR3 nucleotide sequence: TGCAGCGTTGTCGGAACTAGCGGGGGATCCCAGTACTTC.

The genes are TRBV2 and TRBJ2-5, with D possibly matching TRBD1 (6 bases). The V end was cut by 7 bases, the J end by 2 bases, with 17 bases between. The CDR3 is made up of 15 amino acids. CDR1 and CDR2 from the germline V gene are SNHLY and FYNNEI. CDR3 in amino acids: CASKIPGQTQETQYF. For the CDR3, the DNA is TGTGCCAGCAAGATACCGGGACAAACACAAGAGACCCAGTACTTC.

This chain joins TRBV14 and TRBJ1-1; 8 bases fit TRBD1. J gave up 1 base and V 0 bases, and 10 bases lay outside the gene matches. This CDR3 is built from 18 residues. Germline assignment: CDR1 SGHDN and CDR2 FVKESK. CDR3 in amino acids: CASSQEPRQGARNTEAFF. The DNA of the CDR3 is TGTGCCAGCAGCCAAGAACCGCGGCAGGGGGCAAGGAACACTGAAGCTTTCTTT.

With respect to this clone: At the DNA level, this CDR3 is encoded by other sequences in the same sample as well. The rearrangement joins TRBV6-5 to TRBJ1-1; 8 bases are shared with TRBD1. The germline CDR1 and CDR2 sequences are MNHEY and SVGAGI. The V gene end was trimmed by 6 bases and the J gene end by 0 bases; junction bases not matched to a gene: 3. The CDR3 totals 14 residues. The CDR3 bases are TGTGCCAGCAGCCGACAGGGGATGAACACTGAAGCTTTCTTT. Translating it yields CASSRQGMNTEAFF.

The CDR3 sequence is CASSPPSYNEQFF. Written as DNA, the CDR3 is TGTGCCAGCAGCCCCCCGAGTTACAATGAGCAGTTCTTC. This chain links TRBV5-6 with TRBJ2-1; D is unresolved. Germline V gene sequence: CDR1 SGHDT, CDR2 YYEEEE. The CDR3 spans 13 residues. V lost 4 bases to trimming and J lost 4 bases, with 9 bases between them.

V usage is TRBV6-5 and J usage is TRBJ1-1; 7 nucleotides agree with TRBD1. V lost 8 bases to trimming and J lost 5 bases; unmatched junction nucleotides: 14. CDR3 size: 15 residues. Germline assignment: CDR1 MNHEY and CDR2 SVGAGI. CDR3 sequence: CASQVWLGQSTEAFF. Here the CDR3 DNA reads TGTGCCAGCCAGGTGTGGCTGGGACAGTCGACTGAAGCTTTCTTT.

The CDR3 nucleotides are TGCGCCAGCAGCCCTCGCGGGGACGATCAGCCCCAGCATTTT. This codes for CASSPRGDDQPQHF. This chain connects TRBV5-1 to TRBJ1-5; tentative D call: TRBD1 (5 bases). Germline V CDR1 and CDR2: SGHRS, YFSETQ. The ends were cut back, 4 bases at V and 5 bases at J, with 13 bases in the middle. The CDR3 spans 14 residues.

This CDR3 reads CASSPGTGRRGSTGELFF. As DNA, the CDR3 is TGCGCCAGCAGCCCAGGGACAGGGAGGAGGGGTAGCACCGGGGAGCTGTTTTTT. The chain employs TRBV5-1 and TRBJ2-2; 9 nucleotides align to TRBD1. After removal of 4 bases from V and 4 bases from J, the junction contained 14 bases not matched to a gene. The CDR3 sequence is 18 residues long. Germline V gene data show CDR1 as SGHRS and CDR2 as YFSETQ.

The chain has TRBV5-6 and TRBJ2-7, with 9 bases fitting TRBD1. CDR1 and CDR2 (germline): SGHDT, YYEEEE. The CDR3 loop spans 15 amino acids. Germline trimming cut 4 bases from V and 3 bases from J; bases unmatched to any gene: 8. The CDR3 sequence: CASSRRTGAVYEQYF. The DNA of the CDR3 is TGTGCCAGCAGCCGCCGGACAGGGGCCGTCTACGAGCAGTACTTC.

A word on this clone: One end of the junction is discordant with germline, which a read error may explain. The CDR3 region is CASSLGTSGSREQFF. The CDR3 DNA is TGTGCCAGCAGTTTGGGGACTAGCGGGAGTCGCGAGCAGTTCTTC. V is TRBV5-6 and J is TRBJ2-1, with 14 nucleotides matching TRBD2. The CDR3 spans 15 residues. CDR1 is SGHDT and CDR2 is YYEEEE in the germline V gene.

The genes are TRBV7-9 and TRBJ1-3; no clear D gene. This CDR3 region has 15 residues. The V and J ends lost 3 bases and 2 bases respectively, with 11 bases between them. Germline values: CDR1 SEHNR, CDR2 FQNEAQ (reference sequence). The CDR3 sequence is CASSLQASPGNTIYF. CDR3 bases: TGTGCCAGCAGCTTGCAGGCAAGCCCTGGAAACACCATATATTTT.

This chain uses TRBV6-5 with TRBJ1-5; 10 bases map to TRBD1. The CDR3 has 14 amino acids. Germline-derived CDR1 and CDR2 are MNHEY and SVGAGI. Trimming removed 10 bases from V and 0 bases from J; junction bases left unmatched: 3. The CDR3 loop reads CATDRGYSNQPQHF. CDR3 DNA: TGTGCCACGGACAGGGGGTATAGCAATCAGCCCCAGCATTTT.

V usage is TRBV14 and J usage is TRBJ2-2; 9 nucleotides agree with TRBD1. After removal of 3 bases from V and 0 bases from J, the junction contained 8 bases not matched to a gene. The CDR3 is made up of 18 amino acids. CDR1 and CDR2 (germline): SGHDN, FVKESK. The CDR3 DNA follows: TGTGCCAGCAGCCAGCACGTCGGACAGGGGACGAACACCGGGGAGCTGTTTTTT. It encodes CASSQHVGQGTNTGELFF. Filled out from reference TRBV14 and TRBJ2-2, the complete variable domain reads EAGVTQFPSHSVIEKGQTVTLRCDPISGHDNLYWYRRVMGKEIKFLLHFVKESKQDESGMPNNRFLAERTGGTYSTLKVQPAELEDSGVYFCASSQHVGQGTNTGELFFGEGSRLTVL.

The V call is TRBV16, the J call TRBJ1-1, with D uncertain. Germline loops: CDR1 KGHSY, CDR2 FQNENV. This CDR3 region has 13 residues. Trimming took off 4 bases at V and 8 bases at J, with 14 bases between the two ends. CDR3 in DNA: TGTGCCAGCAGCCGCGCTAAGTATCCAGAAGCTTTCTTT. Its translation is CASSRAKYPEAFF. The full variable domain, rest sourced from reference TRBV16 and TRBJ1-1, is GEEVAQTPKHLVRGEGQKAKLYCAPIKGHSYVFWYQQVLKNEFKFLISFQNENVFDETGMPKERFSAKCLPNSPCSLEIQATKLEDSAVYFCASSRAKYPEAFFGQGTRLTVV.

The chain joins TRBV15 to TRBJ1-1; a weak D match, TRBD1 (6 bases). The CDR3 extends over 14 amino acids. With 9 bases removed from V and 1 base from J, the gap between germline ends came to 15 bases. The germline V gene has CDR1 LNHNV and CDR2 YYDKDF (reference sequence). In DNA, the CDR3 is TGTGCCACAACTACAGGGTTCGAGAACACTGAAGCTTTCTTT. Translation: CATTTGFENTEAFF. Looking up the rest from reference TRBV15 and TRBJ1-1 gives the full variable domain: DAMVIQNPRYQVTQFGKPVTLSCSQTLNHNVMYWYQQKSSQAPKLLFHYYDKDFNNEADTPDNFQSRRPNTSFCFLDIRSPGLGDTAMYLCATTTGFENTEAFFGQGTRLTVV.

The CDR3: CASSPGDGGQGYGYTF. The CDR3 region has the DNA TGTGCCAGCAGCCCAGGCGATGGGGGCCAAGGCTATGGCTACACCTTC. The chain uses TRBV5-5 and TRBJ1-2; TRBD1 is a possible D gene (6 bases). Germline V CDR1 and CDR2: SGHKS, YYEKEE (reference sequence). The CDR3 spans 16 residues. Trimming removed 4 bases at V and 4 bases at J, with 20 bases between.